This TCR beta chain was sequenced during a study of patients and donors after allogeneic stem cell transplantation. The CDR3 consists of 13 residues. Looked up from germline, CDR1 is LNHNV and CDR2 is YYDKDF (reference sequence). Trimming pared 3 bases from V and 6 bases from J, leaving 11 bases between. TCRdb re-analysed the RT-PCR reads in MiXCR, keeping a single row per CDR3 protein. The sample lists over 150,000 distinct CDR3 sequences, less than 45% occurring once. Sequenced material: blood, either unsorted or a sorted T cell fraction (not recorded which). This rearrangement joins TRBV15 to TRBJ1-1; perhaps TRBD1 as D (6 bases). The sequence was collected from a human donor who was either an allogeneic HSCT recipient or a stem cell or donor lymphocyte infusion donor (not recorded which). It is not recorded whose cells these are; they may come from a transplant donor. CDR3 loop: CATSRDRDPEAFF. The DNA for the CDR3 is TGTGCCACCAGCAGGGACAGAGACCCTGAAGCTTTCTTT.